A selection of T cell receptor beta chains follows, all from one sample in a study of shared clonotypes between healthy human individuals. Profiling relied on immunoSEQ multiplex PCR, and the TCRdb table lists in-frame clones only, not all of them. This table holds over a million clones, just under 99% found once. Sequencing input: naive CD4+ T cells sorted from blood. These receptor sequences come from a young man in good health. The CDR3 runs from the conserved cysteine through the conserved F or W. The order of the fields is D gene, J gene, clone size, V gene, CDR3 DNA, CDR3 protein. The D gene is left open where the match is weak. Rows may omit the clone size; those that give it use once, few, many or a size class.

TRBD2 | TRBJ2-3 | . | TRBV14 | TGTGCCAGCAGCCACCTAGCGGGACGGGGCACAGATACGCAGTATTTT | CASSHLAGRGTDTQYF
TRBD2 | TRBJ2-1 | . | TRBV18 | TGTGCCGCCACACTAGCGGGAGTGGGCGAGCAGTTCTTC | CAATLAGVGEQFF
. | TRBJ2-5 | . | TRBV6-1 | TGTGCCAGCAGTGAGTCCCGGGACCTGAGAGAGACCCAGTACTTC | CASSESRDLRETQYF
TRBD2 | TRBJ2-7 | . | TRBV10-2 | TGCGCCAGCCCTTCCGGGCGGACTAGCGGGACGGAGTACGAGCAGTACTTC | CASPSGRTSGTEYEQYF
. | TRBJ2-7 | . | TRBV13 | TGTGCCAGCAGCTTAACGGGAACCTACGAGCAGTACTTC | CASSLTGTYEQYF
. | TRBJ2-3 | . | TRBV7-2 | TGTGCCAGCAGACCTCCCGGGACTGGGAGCACAGATACGCAGTATTTT | CASRPPGTGSTDTQYF
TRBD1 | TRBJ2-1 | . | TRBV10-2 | TGCGCCAGCAGTAGAAGACAGGGGGCAATTAATGGGAATGAGCAGTTCTTC | CASSRRQGAINGNEQFF
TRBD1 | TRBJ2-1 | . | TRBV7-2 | TGTGCCAGCAGCCCCCAGGGGGCAGGGAATGAGCAGTTCTTC | CASSPQGAGNEQFF
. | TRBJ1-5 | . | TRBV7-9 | TGTGCCAGCAGCTTAGTAGGTAGCAATCAGCCCCAGCATTTT | CASSLVGSNQPQHF
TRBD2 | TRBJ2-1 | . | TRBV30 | TGTGCCTGTCTCCTAGCGGAGTCCTACAATGAGCAGTTCTTC | CACLLAESYNEQFF
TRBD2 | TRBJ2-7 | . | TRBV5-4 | TGTGCCAGCAGCGCGCTAGCGGGGGACGACGAGCAGTACTTC | CASSALAGDDEQYF
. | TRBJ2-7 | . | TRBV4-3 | TGCGCCAGCAGCCGTGGGAGCGAGCAGTACTTC | CASSRGSEQYF
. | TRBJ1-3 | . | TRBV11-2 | TGTGCCAGCAGCTTAGCACAAGGACCGGGGACGGCATATTTT | CASSLAQGPGTAYF
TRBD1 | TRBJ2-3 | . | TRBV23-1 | TGCGCCAGCAGCCCCACAGGGTACAGGGGACAAAAGCCAGATACGCAGTATTTT | CASSPTGYRGQKPDTQYF
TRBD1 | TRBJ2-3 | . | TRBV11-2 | TGTGCCAGCAGCAGTATCCGGGACAGGACGCAGTATTTT | CASSSIRDRTQYF
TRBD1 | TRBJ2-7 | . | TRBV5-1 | TGCGCCAGCAGCTTGCAGAACAGGGGGCGCGAGCAGTACTTC | CASSLQNRGREQYF
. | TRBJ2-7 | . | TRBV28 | TGTGCCAGCAGTTTGGGCTACTACGAGCAGTACTTC | CASSLGYYEQYF
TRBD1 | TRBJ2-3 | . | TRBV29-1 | TGCAGCGTTGGCGGGACAGGGGGCCCAGATACGCAGTATTTT | CSVGGTGGPDTQYF
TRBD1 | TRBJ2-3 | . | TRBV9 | TGTGCCAGCAGCGTAGGGTCAGGGGGCTCTGGGGCAGATACGCAGTATTTT | CASSVGSGGSGADTQYF
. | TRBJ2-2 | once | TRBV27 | TGTGCCAGCACCCCGCCTGGAGGGATGAACACCGGGGAGCTGTTTTTT | CASTPPGGMNTGELFF
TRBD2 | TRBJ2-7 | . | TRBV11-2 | TGTGCCAGCAGCTTCGAGGGGCGGGAGGGCCGCCACGAGCAGTACTTC | CASSFEGREGRHEQYF
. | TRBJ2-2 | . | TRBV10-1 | TGCGCCAGCAGTCGTGAACCGAACACCGGGGAGCTGTTTTTT | CASSREPNTGELFF
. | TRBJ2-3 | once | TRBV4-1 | TGCGCCAGCAGCCAAGGGGTGACGGGAGTCCAGACAGATACGCAGTATTTT | CASSQGVTGVQTDTQYF
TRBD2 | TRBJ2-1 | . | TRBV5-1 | TGCGCCAGCAGCTTGGTAGCGGGAGAGACATACAATGAGCAGTTCTTC | CASSLVAGETYNEQFF
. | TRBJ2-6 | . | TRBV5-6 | TGTGCCAGCAGCAGTTATGGGGGCGCAAGCTCTGGGGCCAACGTCCTGACTTTC | CASSSYGGASSGANVLTF
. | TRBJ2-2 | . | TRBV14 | TGTGCCAGCAGCCAAGAGCTTACGTGGGCGAACACCGGGGAGCTGTTTTTT | CASSQELTWANTGELFF
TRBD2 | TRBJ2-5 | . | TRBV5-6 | TGTGCCAGCAGCTTTGTCACGGGAGGGCCTAAGACCCAGTACTTC | CASSFVTGGPKTQYF
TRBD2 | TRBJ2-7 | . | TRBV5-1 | TGCGCCAGCAGCTACCAAGGGACTAGCGGCTACGAGCAGTACTTC | CASSYQGTSGYEQYF
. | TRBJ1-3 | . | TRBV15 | TGTGCCACCAGCAGAGTGGGAGGGACTGGAAACACCATATATTTT | CATSRVGGTGNTIYF
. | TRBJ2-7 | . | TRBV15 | TGTGCCACCAGCAGAGATAATGGACAGTTGTACGAGCAGTACTTC | CATSRDNGQLYEQYF
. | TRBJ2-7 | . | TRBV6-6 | TGTGCCAGCATTTCGGGGAGCGGTAACTACGAGCAGTACTTC | CASISGSGNYEQYF
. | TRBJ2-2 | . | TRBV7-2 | TGTGCCAGCAGCTTAACAGGCGTGACCGGGGAGCTGTTTTTT | CASSLTGVTGELFF